Below, one TCR beta chain is given with its context. Its specificity is unknown. A single record per CDR3 protein comes from TCRdb applying MiXCR to the 5' RACE reads. The profile shows roughly 170,000 distinct CDR3 sequences, 9.5% to 10% of them singletons. The junction had 21 bases not matched to a gene; V was cut back by 9 bases and J by 3 bases. The CDR3 has 19 amino acids. In germline, CDR1 is LNHDA, CDR2 SQIVND (reference sequence). The sample belongs to a study of CD8 T cells in ankylosing spondylitis. The study's findings and limits: Characteristic of ankylosing spondylitis blood, it appeared, was a TCR beta motif comprising about eight highly homologous variants.

The sequenced sample consisted of blood, either unsorted or a sorted T cell fraction (not recorded which). This receptor was identified in a female donor with ankylosing spondylitis or in good health (not recorded which). This chain uses TRBV19 with TRBJ2-7; 12 bases are shared with TRBD2. The CDR3 loop reads CARSTPTTSGSTSGYEQYF. CDR3 bases: TGTGCCAGGAGCACCCCTACGACTAGCGGGAGTACCTCTGGCTACGAGCAGTACTTC.